This T cell receptor (beta chain) was documented in a study of OX40 agonist ivuxolimab in advanced cancers. Concerning the study at large: Ivuxolimab, which targeted the costimulatory receptor OX40 (CD134), was an agonistic, fully human IgG2 monoclonal antibody. Intravenous ivuxolimab was administered to patients every 2 weeks at six dose levels: 0.01, 0.1, 0.3, 1.5, 3 and 10 mg/kg. Among the approximately 54 dose-escalation patients, around 19 had hepatocellular carcinoma, roughly 15 melanoma, 9 renal cell carcinoma and 9 head and neck cancer. The dose-escalation cohort was over 70% male with a mean age of around 64 years, ranging from about 23 to 85. Prior anti-PD-1, anti-PD-L1 or anti-CTLA-4 therapy was permitted, and approximately 42% of dose-escalation patients had received checkpoint inhibitors. Partial responses occurred in three dose-escalation patients: two with cutaneous melanoma and one with hepatocellular carcinoma. The purpose of peripheral TCRbeta sequencing was to test whether ivuxolimab changed TCR sequence diversity and led to clonal T-cell expansion. The paper reports the monotherapy dose-escalation portion (N of about 54 patients) of the phase I ivuxolimab trial. Results and caveats for the whole study, not just this receptor: In the 0.1-3.0 mg/kg groups, partial responders were among the patients with the lowest normalized peripheral clonal expansion, particularly in CD8+ T cells. Low levels of normalized T-cell clonal expansion were also seen in some patients who did not respond. At doses of 0.1 to 3.0 mg/kg, clonal expansion of both CD4+ and CD8+ T cells in blood was seen between baseline and week 6. After ivuxolimab, more expanded clones were found on average in CD8+ T cells than in CD4+ T cells. Which antigens the clonally expanded peripheral T cells were specific for was not determined.

Turning to this clone: This receptor's antigen is unknown. No quality values exist for individual bases; no much larger clone is one base distant.

To sequence the TCRbeta CDR3 region, genomic DNA was isolated from the sorted cells. TCRbeta CDR3 regions were sequenced using the immunoSEQ Assay. Not all clones reach the TCRdb copy of this immuneACCESS table, which keeps in-frame sequences only. Checked studies attribute under half of the gap to unresolved V genes and leave the rest unexplained. The sample yields about 110,000 clones; about 92% were counted once. About 0.28% of the sample is held by the ten biggest clonotypes. Per the germline V gene (reference sequence), GTSNPN is the CDR1 and SVGIG is the CDR2. Inclusive of the bounding cysteine and phenylalanine, the CDR3 is 17 residues long. The sequence is cut down to CDR3 DNA, 51 bases in frame from base 1. Germline trimming: 0 bases from V, 4 bases from J; junction bases outside gene matches: 10. Patients with autoimmune disease history or receiving systemic immunosuppression were excluded from the trial. Peripheral blood for TCR sequencing was collected from all dose cohorts at baseline, on cycle 4 day 1, and on cycle 7 day 1. Samples were obtained from an open-label, multicenter, first-in-human phase I dose-escalation trial of ivuxolimab. Adults with locally advanced or metastatic melanoma, renal cell, hepatocellular, or head and neck squamous cell carcinoma were enrolled in the trial. Before TCR sequencing, CD4+ T cells and CD8+ T cells from peripheral blood were sorted into separate populations.

The chain is made from TRBV30 and TRBJ2-1; TRBD2 aligns with 9 central bases. The starting material was CD4+ or CD8+ T cells sorted from blood, obtained in a trial of the OX40 agonist ivuxolimab. The receptor comes from an adult with an advanced solid tumor such as melanoma, head and neck, liver or kidney cancer. The CDR3: CAWSVASGNHWYNEQFF. The DNA sequence follows: TGTGCCTGGAGTGTGGCTAGCGGGAACCATTGGTACAATGAGCAGTTCTTC.